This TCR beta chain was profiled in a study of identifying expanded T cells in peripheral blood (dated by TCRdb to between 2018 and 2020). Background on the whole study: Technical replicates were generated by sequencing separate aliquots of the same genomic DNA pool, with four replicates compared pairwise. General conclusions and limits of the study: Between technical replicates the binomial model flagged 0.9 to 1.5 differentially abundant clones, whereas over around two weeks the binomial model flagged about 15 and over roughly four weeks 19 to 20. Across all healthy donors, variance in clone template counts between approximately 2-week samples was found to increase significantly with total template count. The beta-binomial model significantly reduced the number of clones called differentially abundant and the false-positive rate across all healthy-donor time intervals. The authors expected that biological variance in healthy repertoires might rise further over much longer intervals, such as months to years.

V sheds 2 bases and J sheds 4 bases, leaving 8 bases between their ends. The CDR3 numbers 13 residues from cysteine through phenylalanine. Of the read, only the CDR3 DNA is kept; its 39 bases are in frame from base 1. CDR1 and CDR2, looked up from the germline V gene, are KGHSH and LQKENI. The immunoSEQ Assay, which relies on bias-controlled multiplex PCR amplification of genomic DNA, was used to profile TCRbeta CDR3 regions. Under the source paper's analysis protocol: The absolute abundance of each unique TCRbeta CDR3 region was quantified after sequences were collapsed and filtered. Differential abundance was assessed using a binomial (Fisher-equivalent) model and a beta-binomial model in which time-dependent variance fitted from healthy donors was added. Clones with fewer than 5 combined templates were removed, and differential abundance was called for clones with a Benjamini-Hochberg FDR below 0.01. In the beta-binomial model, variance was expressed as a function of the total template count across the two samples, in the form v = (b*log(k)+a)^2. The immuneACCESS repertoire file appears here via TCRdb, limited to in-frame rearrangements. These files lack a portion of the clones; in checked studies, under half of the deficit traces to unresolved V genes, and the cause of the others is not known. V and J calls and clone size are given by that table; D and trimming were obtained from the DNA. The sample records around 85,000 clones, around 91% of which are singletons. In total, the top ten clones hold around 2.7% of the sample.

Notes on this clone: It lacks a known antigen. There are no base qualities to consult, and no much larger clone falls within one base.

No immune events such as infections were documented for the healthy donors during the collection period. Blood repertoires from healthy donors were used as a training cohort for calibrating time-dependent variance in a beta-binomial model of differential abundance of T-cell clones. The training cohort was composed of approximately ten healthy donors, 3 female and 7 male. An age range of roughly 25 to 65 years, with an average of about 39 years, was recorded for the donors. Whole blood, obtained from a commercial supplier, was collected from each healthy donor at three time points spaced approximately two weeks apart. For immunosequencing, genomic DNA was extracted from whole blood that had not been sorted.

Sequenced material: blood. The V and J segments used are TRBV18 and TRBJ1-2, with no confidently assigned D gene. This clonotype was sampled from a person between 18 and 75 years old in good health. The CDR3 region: CASSPGSGYGYTF. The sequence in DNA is TGTGCCAGCTCACCAGGGTCGGGCTATGGCTACACCTTC.